This TCR beta chain was documented in a study of OX40 agonist ivuxolimab in advanced cancers. About the study: In this trial design, patients received ivuxolimab intravenously at 0.01 to 10 mg/kg every 2 weeks.

CDR1 is SGHDN and CDR2 is FVKESK in the germline V gene. This CDR3 comprises 14 residues. Trimming removed 4 bases from V and 5 bases from J, with 14 bases in between. A few counts support this clone. Sequenced by immunoSEQ multiplex PCR; TCRdb stores in-frame clones only, minus some. Here the sample spans around 33,000 clones, approximately 82% being singletons. The sequenced sample was CD4+ or CD8+ T cells sorted from blood, obtained in a trial of the OX40 agonist ivuxolimab. V gene TRBV14 combines with J gene TRBJ1-2; a possible D gene is TRBD1 (5 bases). This TCR was sampled from an adult with an advanced solid tumor such as melanoma, head and neck, liver or kidney cancer. The CDR3 region has the DNA TGTGCCAGCAGCCCCGCGGGACGGACTTATGGCTACACCTTC. This codes for CASSPAGRTYGYTF.